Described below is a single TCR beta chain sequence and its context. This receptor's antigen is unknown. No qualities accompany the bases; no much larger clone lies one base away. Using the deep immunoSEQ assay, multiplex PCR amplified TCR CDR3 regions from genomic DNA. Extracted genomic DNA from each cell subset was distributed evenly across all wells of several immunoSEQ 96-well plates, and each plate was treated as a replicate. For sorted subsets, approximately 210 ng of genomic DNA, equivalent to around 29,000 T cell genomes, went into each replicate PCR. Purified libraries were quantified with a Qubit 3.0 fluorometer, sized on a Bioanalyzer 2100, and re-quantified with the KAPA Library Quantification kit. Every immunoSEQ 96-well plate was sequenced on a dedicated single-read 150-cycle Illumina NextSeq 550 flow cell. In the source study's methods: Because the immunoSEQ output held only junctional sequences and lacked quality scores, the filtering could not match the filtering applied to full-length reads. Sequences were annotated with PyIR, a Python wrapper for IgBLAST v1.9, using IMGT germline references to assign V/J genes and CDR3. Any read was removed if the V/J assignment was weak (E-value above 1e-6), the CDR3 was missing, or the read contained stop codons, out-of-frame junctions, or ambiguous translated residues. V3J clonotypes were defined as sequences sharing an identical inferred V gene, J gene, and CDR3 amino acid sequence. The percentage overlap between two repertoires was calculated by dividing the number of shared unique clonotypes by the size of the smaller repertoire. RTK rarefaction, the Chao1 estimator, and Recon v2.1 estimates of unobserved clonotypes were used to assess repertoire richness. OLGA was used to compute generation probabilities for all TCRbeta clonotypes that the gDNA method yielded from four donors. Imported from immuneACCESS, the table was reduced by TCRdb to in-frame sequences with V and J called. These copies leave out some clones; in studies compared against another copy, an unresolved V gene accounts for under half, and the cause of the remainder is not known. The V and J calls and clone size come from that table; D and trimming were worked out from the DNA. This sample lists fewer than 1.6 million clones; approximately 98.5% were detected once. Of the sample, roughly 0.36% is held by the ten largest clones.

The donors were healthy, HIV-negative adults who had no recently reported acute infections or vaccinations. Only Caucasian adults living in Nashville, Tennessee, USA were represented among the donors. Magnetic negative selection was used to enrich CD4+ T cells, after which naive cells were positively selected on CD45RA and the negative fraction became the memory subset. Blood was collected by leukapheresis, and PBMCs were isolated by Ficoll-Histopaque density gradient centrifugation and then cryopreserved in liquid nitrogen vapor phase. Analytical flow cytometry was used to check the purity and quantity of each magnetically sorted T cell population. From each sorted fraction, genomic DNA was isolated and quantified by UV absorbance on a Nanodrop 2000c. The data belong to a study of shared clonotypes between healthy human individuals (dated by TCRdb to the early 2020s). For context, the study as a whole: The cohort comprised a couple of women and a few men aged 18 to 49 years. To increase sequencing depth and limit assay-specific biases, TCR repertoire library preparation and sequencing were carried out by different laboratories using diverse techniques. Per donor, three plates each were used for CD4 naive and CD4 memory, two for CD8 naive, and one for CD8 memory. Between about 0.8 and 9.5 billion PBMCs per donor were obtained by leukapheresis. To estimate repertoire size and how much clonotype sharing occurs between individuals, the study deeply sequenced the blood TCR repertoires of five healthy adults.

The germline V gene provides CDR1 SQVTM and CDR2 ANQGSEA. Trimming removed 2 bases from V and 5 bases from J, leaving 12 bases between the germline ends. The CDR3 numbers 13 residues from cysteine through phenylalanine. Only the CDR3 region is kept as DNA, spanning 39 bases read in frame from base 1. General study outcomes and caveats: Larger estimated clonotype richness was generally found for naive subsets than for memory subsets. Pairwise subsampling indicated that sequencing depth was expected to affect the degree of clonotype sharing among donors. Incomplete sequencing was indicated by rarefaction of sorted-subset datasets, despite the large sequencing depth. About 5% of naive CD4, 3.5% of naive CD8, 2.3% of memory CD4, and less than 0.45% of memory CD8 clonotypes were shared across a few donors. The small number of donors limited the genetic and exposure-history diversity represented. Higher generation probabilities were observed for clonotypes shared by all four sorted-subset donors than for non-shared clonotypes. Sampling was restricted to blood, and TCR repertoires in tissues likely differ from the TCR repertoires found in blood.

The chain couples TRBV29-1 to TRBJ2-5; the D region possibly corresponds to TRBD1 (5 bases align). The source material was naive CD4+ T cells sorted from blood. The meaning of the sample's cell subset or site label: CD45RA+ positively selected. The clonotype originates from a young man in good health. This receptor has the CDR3 CSVERDSVETQYF. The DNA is TGCAGCGTTGAACGCGACAGTGTGGAGACCCAGTACTTC.